This TCR beta chain stems from a study of blood T cell repertoires in COVID-19. Overall study: COVID-19 samples from acute and convalescent phases originated in the United States, Italy and Spain.

Original processing methods: Scientists estimated how many nucleated cells there were by amplifying reference gene primers. Clones were read by immunoSEQ multiplex PCR, and TCRdb kept only the in-frame ones, dropping some. The V and J calls and the clone size are those of that table, but D and trimming were determined from the DNA. The table shows 150,000 to 200,000 clones, with more than 85% occurring only once. The clonotype was recovered from a man aged 18-30 years with acute or convalescent COVID-19. Specimen: peripheral blood.

CDR3 loop: CASYRTGGHEQYF. The CDR3 region has the DNA TGTGCCAGTTATAGGACAGGGGGCCACGAGCAGTACTTC. This chain uses TRBV19 with TRBJ2-7, with 11 bases aligning to TRBD1. The CDR3 runs to 13 residues. V shed 8 bases and J 5 bases; nucleotides not matched to a gene: 5. The germline V gene encodes CDR1 LNHDA and CDR2 SQIVND (reference sequence).